The rows below give T cell receptor beta chains drawn from one sample of a study of cytomegalovirus exposure and HLA in healthy donors. Profiled with immunoSEQ multiplex PCR; TCRdb holds only in-frame clones, not every one. The data contain about 200,000 clones, approximately 85% of them singletons. Sequencing was done on a sample of PBMCs. The receptors come from a man aged 18 to 29 in good health and CMV-seronegative. The CDR3 runs from the conserved cysteine through the conserved F or W. The order of the fields is CDR3 DNA, CDR3 protein, V gene, CDR3 length, D gene, clone size, J gene. The D gene is left open where the match is weak. Only part of the rows carry a size: once, few, many, or a class if the clone is expanded.

CDR3 DNA: TGTGCTAGCAGCCCCACTAATCAGGGGCGGACCACCGGGGAGCTGTTTTTT; CDR3 protein: CASSPTNQGRTTGELFF; V gene: TRBV7-7; CDR3 length: 17; D gene: -; clone size: -; J gene: TRBJ2-2
CDR3 DNA: TGTGCCAGCAGCCAAGATGACAGGGGTCGCTCTGGAAACACCATATATTTT; CDR3 protein: CASSQDDRGRSGNTIYF; V gene: TRBV14; CDR3 length: 17; D gene: TRBD1; clone size: -; J gene: TRBJ1-3
CDR3 DNA: TGTGCCAGCAGTGAAAGGACAGGGAGCAATGAGCAGTTCTTC; CDR3 protein: CASSERTGSNEQFF; V gene: TRBV2; CDR3 length: 14; D gene: TRBD1; clone size: -; J gene: TRBJ2-1
CDR3 DNA: TGTGCCAGCAGCTTCCTGGATAGCGGGAACTACGAGCAGTACTTC; CDR3 protein: CASSFLDSGNYEQYF; V gene: TRBV7-2; CDR3 length: 15; D gene: TRBD2; clone size: -; J gene: TRBJ2-7
CDR3 DNA: TGTGCCAGCAGCCCCCTAGCGGAAGAGACCCAGTACTTC; CDR3 protein: CASSPLAEETQYF; V gene: TRBV7-9; CDR3 length: 13; D gene: TRBD2; clone size: -; J gene: TRBJ2-5
CDR3 DNA: TGTGCCATTACTAGCGGGAGGGGAAGCTCCTACGAGCAGTACTTC; CDR3 protein: CAITSGRGSSYEQYF; V gene: TRBV10-3; CDR3 length: 15; D gene: TRBD2; clone size: -; J gene: TRBJ2-7
CDR3 DNA: TGTGCCAGCAGTAGACAGGTTACAGATACGCAGTATTTT; CDR3 protein: CASSRQVTDTQYF; V gene: TRBV7-2; CDR3 length: 13; D gene: -; clone size: -; J gene: TRBJ2-3
CDR3 DNA: TGTGCCAGTAGTAGCCCCGAGGGAGACACCGGGGAGCTGTTTTTT; CDR3 protein: CASSSPEGDTGELFF; V gene: TRBV19; CDR3 length: 15; D gene: -; clone size: -; J gene: TRBJ2-2
CDR3 DNA: TGTGCCAGCAGCTTTCTTTCGCCGGGGGGGAGAGGGGAGACCCAGTACTTC; CDR3 protein: CASSFLSPGGRGETQYF; V gene: TRBV5-6; CDR3 length: 17; D gene: TRBD2; clone size: few; J gene: TRBJ2-5
CDR3 DNA: TGCGCCAGCAGCCTGTTGACAGGTAGCACAGATACGCAGTATTTT; CDR3 protein: CASSLLTGSTDTQYF; V gene: TRBV4-3; CDR3 length: 15; D gene: -; clone size: -; J gene: TRBJ2-3
CDR3 DNA: TGCGCCAGCAGCTTATCCGGGACAACTTCGCAGGGCTACACCTTC; CDR3 protein: CASSLSGTTSQGYTF; V gene: TRBV5-1; CDR3 length: 15; D gene: -; clone size: -; J gene: TRBJ1-2
CDR3 DNA: TGCAGCGCTGGGACAGAGCACACCGGGGAGCTGTTTTTT; CDR3 protein: CSAGTEHTGELFF; V gene: TRBV29-1; CDR3 length: 13; D gene: TRBD1; clone size: -; J gene: TRBJ2-2
CDR3 DNA: TGCGCCAGCAGCCAAGGGGTGCAGACAGGGTCGTCCTACGAGCAGTACTTC; CDR3 protein: CASSQGVQTGSSYEQYF; V gene: TRBV4-3; CDR3 length: 17; D gene: TRBD1; clone size: few; J gene: TRBJ2-7
CDR3 DNA: TGTGCCAGCAGCATAACGACAGGGGCCTCCTACGAGCAGTACTTC; CDR3 protein: CASSITTGASYEQYF; V gene: TRBV5-5; CDR3 length: 15; D gene: TRBD1; clone size: -; J gene: TRBJ2-7
CDR3 DNA: TGTGCCAGCAGTGAAGCTTTCGGGGGTACCTACGAGCAGTACTTC; CDR3 protein: CASSEAFGGTYEQYF; V gene: TRBV2; CDR3 length: 15; D gene: -; clone size: -; J gene: TRBJ2-7
CDR3 DNA: TGTGCCAGCTCACCAAGCTTTCGCACGAATGAAAAACTGTTTTTT; CDR3 protein: CASSPSFRTNEKLFF; V gene: TRBV18; CDR3 length: 15; D gene: -; clone size: -; J gene: TRBJ1-4
CDR3 DNA: TGCAGCGGGGAGGATTTTACCTGGAGTGATGAGCAGTTCTTC; CDR3 protein: CSGEDFTWSDEQFF; V gene: TRBV29-1; CDR3 length: 14; D gene: -; clone size: -; J gene: TRBJ2-1
CDR3 DNA: TGTGCCAGCAGCCCGTCCGGGACTAGCAGAAATGAGCAGTTCTTC; CDR3 protein: CASSPSGTSRNEQFF; V gene: TRBV7-8; CDR3 length: 15; D gene: TRBD2; clone size: -; J gene: TRBJ2-1
CDR3 DNA: TGTGCCAGCCTAGGGGGCGGTCAGCCCCAGCATTTT; CDR3 protein: CASLGGGQPQHF; V gene: TRBV28; CDR3 length: 12; D gene: TRBD1; clone size: -; J gene: TRBJ1-5
CDR3 DNA: TGTGCCAGCAGCTGGGGACATCCGGATTCCTACAATGAGCAGTTCTTC; CDR3 protein: CASSWGHPDSYNEQFF; V gene: TRBV6-6; CDR3 length: 16; D gene: -; clone size: -; J gene: TRBJ2-1
CDR3 DNA: TGTGCCAGCAGCTTAACGGGACAGGGAAAAGAGACCCAGTACTTC; CDR3 protein: CASSLTGQGKETQYF; V gene: TRBV7-3; CDR3 length: 15; D gene: TRBD1; clone size: -; J gene: TRBJ2-5
CDR3 DNA: TGCGCCAGCAGCTTGGGACAGAAGGAAACTGAAGCTTTCTTT; CDR3 protein: CASSLGQKETEAFF; V gene: TRBV5-1; CDR3 length: 14; D gene: -; clone size: -; J gene: TRBJ1-1
CDR3 DNA: TGTGCCAGCAGCGGGCGGGCGGGGACGGGTGAAGCTTTCTTT; CDR3 protein: CASSGRAGTGEAFF; V gene: TRBV13; CDR3 length: 14; D gene: -; clone size: -; J gene: TRBJ1-1
CDR3 DNA: TGTGCCAGCAGCTTAGCCAGGGGATGGTCACCCCTCCACTTT; CDR3 protein: CASSLARGWSPLHF; V gene: TRBV7-9; CDR3 length: 14; D gene: -; clone size: -; J gene: TRBJ1-6
CDR3 DNA: TGTGCCAGCACCGCCAGCGGAGGAGATACGCAGTATTTT; CDR3 protein: CASTASGGDTQYF; V gene: TRBV6-6; CDR3 length: 13; D gene: -; clone size: few; J gene: TRBJ2-3
CDR3 DNA: TGTGCCAGCAGTATCCGCTCCGGGACAGGGACCCACGAGCAGTACTTC; CDR3 protein: CASSIRSGTGTHEQYF; V gene: TRBV6-6; CDR3 length: 16; D gene: TRBD1; clone size: -; J gene: TRBJ2-7
CDR3 DNA: TGTGCCAGCAGCGTAGAGGATAGCGGGGGGGCTGAGACCCAGTACTTC; CDR3 protein: CASSVEDSGGAETQYF; V gene: TRBV9; CDR3 length: 16; D gene: TRBD2; clone size: -; J gene: TRBJ2-5
CDR3 DNA: TGTGCCAGCAGGGGACAGATAGAGACCCAGTACTTC; CDR3 protein: CASRGQIETQYF; V gene: TRBV2; CDR3 length: 12; D gene: TRBD1; clone size: -; J gene: TRBJ2-5
CDR3 DNA: TGTGCCAGCAGTTTAATGACAGGTAACGAGCAGTACTTC; CDR3 protein: CASSLMTGNEQYF; V gene: TRBV27; CDR3 length: 13; D gene: -; clone size: -; J gene: TRBJ2-7
CDR3 DNA: TGTGCCAGCAGCCCGGGACTAGCGGGAGAGTACATCACAGATACGCAGTATTTT; CDR3 protein: CASSPGLAGEYITDTQYF; V gene: TRBV28; CDR3 length: 18; D gene: TRBD2; clone size: -; J gene: TRBJ2-3
CDR3 DNA: TGCGCCAGCAGTGACGGTGGGACAGGGGGGTTTTCTGTCCACGAGCAGTACTTC; CDR3 protein: CASSDGGTGGFSVHEQYF; V gene: TRBV10-2; CDR3 length: 18; D gene: TRBD1; clone size: -; J gene: TRBJ2-7
CDR3 DNA: TGCGCCAGCAGCCCCGGGACAGGGAAGTCCAAAGAAGCTTTCTTT; CDR3 protein: CASSPGTGKSKEAFF; V gene: TRBV5-1; CDR3 length: 15; D gene: TRBD1; clone size: -; J gene: TRBJ1-1
CDR3 DNA: TGTGCCATCAGTGACGGACAGAGTGCTAATGAAAAACTGTTTTTT; CDR3 protein: CAISDGQSANEKLFF; V gene: TRBV10-3; CDR3 length: 15; D gene: -; clone size: once; J gene: TRBJ1-4
CDR3 DNA: TGTGCCAGCAGCTCCGGCAGGGGGCGCTTGGAGACCCAGTACTTC; CDR3 protein: CASSSGRGRLETQYF; V gene: TRBV7-2; CDR3 length: 15; D gene: TRBD1; clone size: -; J gene: TRBJ2-5
CDR3 DNA: TGTGCCAGCAGTGACGGGCAGGGCCCAGATACGCAGTATTTT; CDR3 protein: CASSDGQGPDTQYF; V gene: TRBV6-4; CDR3 length: 14; D gene: -; clone size: once; J gene: TRBJ2-3
CDR3 DNA: TGTGCCAGTACCTCGGTCTCTGGAAACACCATATATTTT; CDR3 protein: CASTSVSGNTIYF; V gene: TRBV19; CDR3 length: 13; D gene: -; clone size: -; J gene: TRBJ1-3
CDR3 DNA: TGTGCCAGCACCCTCGGAGGGGTTCGGGGGACTGAAGCTTTCTTT; CDR3 protein: CASTLGGVRGTEAFF; V gene: TRBV7-9; CDR3 length: 15; D gene: -; clone size: once; J gene: TRBJ1-1
CDR3 DNA: TGTGCCAGTAGTCCTCAACCGGGGAGGAACACTGAAGCTTTCTTT; CDR3 protein: CASSPQPGRNTEAFF; V gene: TRBV19; CDR3 length: 15; D gene: -; clone size: -; J gene: TRBJ1-1
CDR3 DNA: TGTGCCAGCAGAAACGGAGGATTCACGGACGAGCAGTACTTC; CDR3 protein: CASRNGGFTDEQYF; V gene: TRBV6-5; CDR3 length: 14; D gene: -; clone size: -; J gene: TRBJ2-7
CDR3 DNA: TGCAGCGTCCGAAGACAGGAAAATAAGAGCTCCTATAATTCACCCCTCCACTTT; CDR3 protein: CSVRRQENKSSYNSPLHF; V gene: TRBV29-1; CDR3 length: 18; D gene: -; clone size: few; J gene: TRBJ1-6
CDR3 DNA: TGTGCCAGCAGTTCCCGGATTCTAGCGGGGGGTGGGATCTACGAGCAGTACTTC; CDR3 protein: CASSSRILAGGGIYEQYF; V gene: TRBV27; CDR3 length: 18; D gene: TRBD2; clone size: -; J gene: TRBJ2-7
CDR3 DNA: TGTGCCAGCAAAGAGGATAGCGGGTCTAGCACAGATACGCAGTATTTT; CDR3 protein: CASKEDSGSSTDTQYF; V gene: TRBV6-6; CDR3 length: 16; D gene: TRBD2; clone size: few; J gene: TRBJ2-3
CDR3 DNA: TGTGCCAGCAGTAGACGACAGAGCTCCTACAATGAGCAGTTCTTC; CDR3 protein: CASSRRQSSYNEQFF; V gene: TRBV6-5; CDR3 length: 15; D gene: -; clone size: -; J gene: TRBJ2-1
CDR3 DNA: TGTGCCAGCAGCTGGGACAGGAACACTGAAGCTTTCTTT; CDR3 protein: CASSWDRNTEAFF; V gene: TRBV14; CDR3 length: 13; D gene: TRBD1; clone size: -; J gene: TRBJ1-1
CDR3 DNA: TGCGCCAGCAGCCAAGGACAGGAAATCTACGAGCAGTACTTC; CDR3 protein: CASSQGQEIYEQYF; V gene: TRBV4-1; CDR3 length: 14; D gene: -; clone size: -; J gene: TRBJ2-7
CDR3 DNA: TGTGCCAGCAGCTTAGTAGGGACAGGGAATGGCAATGAGCAGTTCTTC; CDR3 protein: CASSLVGTGNGNEQFF; V gene: TRBV11-3; CDR3 length: 16; D gene: TRBD1; clone size: few; J gene: TRBJ2-1
CDR3 DNA: TGTGCCAGCAGCATAGAGACAGGGGCGAACACTGAAGCTTTCTTT; CDR3 protein: CASSIETGANTEAFF; V gene: TRBV7-8; CDR3 length: 15; D gene: TRBD1; clone size: -; J gene: TRBJ1-1
CDR3 DNA: TGTGCCAGCAGCCTACAGGGTTCGGATTCACCCCTCCACTTT; CDR3 protein: CASSLQGSDSPLHF; V gene: TRBV7-2; CDR3 length: 14; D gene: -; clone size: -; J gene: TRBJ1-6
CDR3 DNA: TGTGCCAGCTCACCGGGACAGGGTGGAGGCTACACCTTC; CDR3 protein: CASSPGQGGGYTF; V gene: TRBV18; CDR3 length: 13; D gene: TRBD1; clone size: -; J gene: TRBJ1-2
CDR3 DNA: TGCGCCAGCAGCCCGGGGACAGCCTATGGCTACACCTTC; CDR3 protein: CASSPGTAYGYTF; V gene: TRBV5-1; CDR3 length: 13; D gene: TRBD1; clone size: -; J gene: TRBJ1-2
CDR3 DNA: TGTGCCAGCAGCTTCGGGACTAGCGTCTCCTACGAGCAGTACTTC; CDR3 protein: CASSFGTSVSYEQYF; V gene: TRBV5-4; CDR3 length: 15; D gene: TRBD2; clone size: -; J gene: TRBJ2-7
CDR3 DNA: TGTGCCAGCAGCTCCTTCACAGATACGCAGTATTTT; CDR3 protein: CASSSFTDTQYF; V gene: TRBV7-2; CDR3 length: 12; D gene: -; clone size: -; J gene: TRBJ2-3
CDR3 DNA: TGCAGCGTTGGTGGGCGCAGGAGGTCATCCTACGAGCAGTACTTC; CDR3 protein: CSVGGRRRSSYEQYF; V gene: TRBV29-1; CDR3 length: 15; D gene: -; clone size: -; J gene: TRBJ2-7
CDR3 DNA: TGTGCCAGCAGTGAACTAGGGGCTCAGTTTTACAATGAGCAGTTCTTC; CDR3 protein: CASSELGAQFYNEQFF; V gene: TRBV2; CDR3 length: 16; D gene: -; clone size: -; J gene: TRBJ2-1
CDR3 DNA: TGTGCCAGCAGTTTACCCTCGGACAGGGCGTTCTCTGGAAACACCATATATTTT; CDR3 protein: CASSLPSDRAFSGNTIYF; V gene: TRBV28; CDR3 length: 18; D gene: TRBD1; clone size: -; J gene: TRBJ1-3
CDR3 DNA: TGTGCCAGCAGCACCCAACCGACAGGGACTGGATTCTACGAGCAGTACTTC; CDR3 protein: CASSTQPTGTGFYEQYF; V gene: TRBV7-2; CDR3 length: 17; D gene: -; clone size: -; J gene: TRBJ2-7